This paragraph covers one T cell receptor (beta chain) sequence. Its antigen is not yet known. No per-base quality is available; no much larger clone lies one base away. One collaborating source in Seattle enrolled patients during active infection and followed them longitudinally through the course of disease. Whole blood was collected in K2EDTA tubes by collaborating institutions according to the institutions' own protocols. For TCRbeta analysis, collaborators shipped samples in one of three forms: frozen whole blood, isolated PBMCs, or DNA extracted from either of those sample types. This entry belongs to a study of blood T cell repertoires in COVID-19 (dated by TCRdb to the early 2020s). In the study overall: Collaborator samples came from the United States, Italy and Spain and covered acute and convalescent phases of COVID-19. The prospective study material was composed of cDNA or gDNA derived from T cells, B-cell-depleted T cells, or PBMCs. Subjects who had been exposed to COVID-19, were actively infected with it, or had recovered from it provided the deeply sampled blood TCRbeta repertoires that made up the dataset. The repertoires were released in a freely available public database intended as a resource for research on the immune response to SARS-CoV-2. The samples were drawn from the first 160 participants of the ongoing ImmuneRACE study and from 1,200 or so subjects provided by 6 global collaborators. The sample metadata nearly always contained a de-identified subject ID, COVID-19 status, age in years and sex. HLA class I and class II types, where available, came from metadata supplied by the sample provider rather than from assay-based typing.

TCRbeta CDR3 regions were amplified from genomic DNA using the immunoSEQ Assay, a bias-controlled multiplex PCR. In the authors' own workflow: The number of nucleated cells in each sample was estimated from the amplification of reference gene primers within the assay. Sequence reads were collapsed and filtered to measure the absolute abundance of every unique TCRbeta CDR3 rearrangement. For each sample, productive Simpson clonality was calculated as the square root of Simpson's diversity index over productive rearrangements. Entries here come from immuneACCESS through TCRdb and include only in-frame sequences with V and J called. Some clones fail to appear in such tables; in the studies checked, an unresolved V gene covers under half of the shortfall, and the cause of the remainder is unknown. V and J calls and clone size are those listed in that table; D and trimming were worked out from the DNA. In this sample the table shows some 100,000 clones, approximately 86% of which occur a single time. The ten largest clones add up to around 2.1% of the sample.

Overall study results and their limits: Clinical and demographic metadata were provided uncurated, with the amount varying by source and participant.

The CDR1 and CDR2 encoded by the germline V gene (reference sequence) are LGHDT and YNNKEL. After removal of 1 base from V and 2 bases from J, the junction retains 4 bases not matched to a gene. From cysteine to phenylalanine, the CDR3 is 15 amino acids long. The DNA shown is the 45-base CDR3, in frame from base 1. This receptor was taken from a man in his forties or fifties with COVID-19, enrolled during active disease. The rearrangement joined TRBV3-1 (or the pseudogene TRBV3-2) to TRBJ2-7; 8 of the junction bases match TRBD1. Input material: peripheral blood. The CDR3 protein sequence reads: CASSQAGTGTYEQYF. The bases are TGTGCCAGCAGCCAAGCCGGGACAGGAACCTACGAGCAGTACTTC.